The 25 T cell receptor beta chains below all came from one sample that was sequenced in a study of PD-1 blockade in classical Hodgkin lymphoma. Every patient experienced relapse after autologous stem cell transplantation, and brentuximab vedotin exposure varied. Method: immunoSEQ multiplex PCR; TCRdb's copy keeps in-frame clones and lacks some. The repertoire includes over 25,000 clones, about four fifths of them detected once, and around 35% sits in the top ten. Source: peripheral blood mononuclear cells (PBMCs), taken before the second cycle of nivolumab. The receptor set was obtained from a human donor with classical Hodgkin lymphoma.

CDR3 sequence reads: CASINRGVDGELFF. In DNA form, the CDR3 reads TGTGCCAGTATCAATCGGGGGGTGGACGGGGAGCTGTTTTTT. The rearrangement joins TRBV19 to TRBJ2-2; 7 nucleotides match TRBD2. CDR3 length: 14 residues. Germline V gene data show CDR1 as LNHDA and CDR2 as SQIVND (reference sequence). Trimming took 7 bases from V and 7 from J; bases not matched to a gene: 9. Drawing the rest from reference TRBV19 and TRBJ2-2, the complete variable domain is DGGITQSPKYLFRKEGQNVTLSCEQNLNHDAMYWYRQDPGQGLRLIYYSQIVNDFQKGDIAEGYSVSREKKESFPLTVTSAQKNPTAFYLCASINRGVDGELFFGEGSRLTVL.

The chain couples TRBV19 to TRBJ1-2; TRBD1 is a possible D gene (5 bases). Trimming cost V 4 bases and J 3 bases, with 12 bases left between them. Germline CDR1 and CDR2: LNHDA and SQIVND (reference sequence). The CDR3 runs to 14 residues. The DNA for the CDR3 is TGTGCCAGTAGTAGAGGACGGGACTACTATGGCTACACCTTC. This encodes CASSRGRDYYGYTF.

The CDR3: CASSPTGDYGYTF. In DNA form, the CDR3 reads TGTGCCAGCAGTCCCACAGGGGACTATGGCTACACCTTC. The chain recombines TRBV28 with TRBJ1-2, with 7 bases lining up with TRBD1. From germline, CDR1 is MDHEN and CDR2 SYDVKM. After removal of 5 bases from V and 3 bases from J, the junction contained 3 bases not matched to a gene. The CDR3 has 13 residues.

The chain employs TRBV2 and TRBJ2-3; maybe TRBD1 (6 bases). The germline V gene encodes CDR1 SNHLY and CDR2 FYNNEI. CDR3 size: 11 residues. V shed 10 bases and J shed 4 bases, with 9 bases lying between them. The CDR3 DNA is TGTGCCACCAGGGGAGCAGATACGCAGTATTTT. As protein: CATRGADTQYF.

There are a few counts of this clone. The chain uses TRBV10-3 and TRBJ2-1; unclear D gene. This CDR3 has 13 residues. Germline lookup yields CDR1 ENHRY and CDR2 SYGVKD. V lost 1 base and J 9 bases, leaving 10 bases between the germline ends. The CDR3 reads CAISELGYPEQFF. The CDR3 coding sequence is TGTGCCATCAGTGAGTTGGGGTACCCTGAGCAGTTCTTC.

This clone was observed a few times. The chain carries TRBV7-2 and TRBJ1-4; D is unclear. Trimming shortened V by 5 bases and J by 0 bases, and 10 bases separated the two germline ends. Looked up from germline, CDR1 is SGHTA and CDR2 is FQGNSA. The CDR3 is made up of 15 amino acids. As DNA, the CDR3 is TGTGCCAGCAGCACCTACAGCACAACTAATGAAAAACTGTTTTTT. This codes for CASSTYSTTNEKLFF.

J is TRBJ1-1 and V is TRBV19; 10 nucleotides match TRBD1. The CDR3 is 14 residues long. V was pared by 6 bases and J by 4 bases, with 5 bases of the junction left unmatched. Germline CDR1 reads LNHDA; CDR2 reads SQIVND (reference sequence). CDR3 sequence: CASRRTGGSTEAFF. CDR3 DNA: TGTGCCAGTAGACGGACAGGGGGGTCCACTGAAGCTTTCTTT.

The count of this clone is one. The chain uses TRBV9 and TRBJ1-4; D is perhaps TRBD1 (6 bases). Trimming removed 3 bases from V and 2 bases from J, with 17 bases in between. Germline-derived CDR1 and CDR2 are SGDLS and YYNGEE. The CDR3 extends over 17 amino acids. The CDR3 reads CASSDGGGAVTNEKLFF. The CDR3 region has the DNA TGTGCCAGCAGCGACGGTGGGGGCGCGGTGACTAATGAAAAACTGTTTTTT.

This clone rates as medium-sized. The rearrangement joins TRBV19 to TRBJ1-2; D call uncertain. Looked up from germline, CDR1 is LNHDA and CDR2 is SQIVND (reference sequence). Trimming took 6 bases from V and 4 from J, leaving 15 bases between them. This CDR3 spans 14 amino acids. The CDR3 DNA sequence: TGTGCCAGTAGGACATTTGGACTGATCTATGGCTACACCTTC. Translated, it gives CASRTFGLIYGYTF. The full variable domain, with the rest looked up from reference TRBV19 and TRBJ1-2, is DGGITQSPKYLFRKEGQNVTLSCEQNLNHDAMYWYRQDPGQGLRLIYYSQIVNDFQKGDIAEGYSVSREKKESFPLTVTSAQKNPTAFYLCASRTFGLIYGYTFGSGTRLTVV.

This sequence joins TRBV4-3 and TRBJ1-1; D is undetermined. The CDR3 length is 15 residues. Trimming removed 0 bases from V and 9 bases from J, with 17 bases in between. The germline CDR1 and CDR2 sequences are LGHNA and YSLEER. Written as DNA, the CDR3 is TGCGCCAGCAGCCAAGAGACGACGACCTTGAGGAAAGCTTTCTTT. Encoded protein: CASSQETTTLRKAFF.

This rearrangement joins TRBV11-1 to TRBJ2-7; D not certain. V was cut by 5 bases and J by 4 bases, with 15 bases left in between. CDR1 and CDR2 (germline): SGHAT, FQDESV (reference sequence). There are 14 residues in the CDR3. For the CDR3, the DNA is TGTGCCAGCAGCCCTCGAGAGACACCGTACGAGCAGTACTTC. Amino acid sequence: CASSPRETPYEQYF.

The CDR3 bases are TGTGCCAGCAGCTTGTCCGGGGCTTCACCCCTCCACTTT. Translation: CASSLSGASPLHF. The chain joins TRBV7-2 to TRBJ1-6; possible D gene TRBD1, 5 bases. V was shortened by 3 bases and J by 9 bases, with 9 bases between the two germline ends. This CDR3 region has 13 residues. Germline V CDR1 and CDR2: SGHTA, FQGNSA.

V usage is TRBV6-5 and J usage is TRBJ1-4; D ambiguous. The V gene lost 6 bases and the J gene lost 8 bases, with 10 bases spanning the gap. This CDR3 region has 12 residues. Germline-derived CDR1 and CDR2 are MNHEY and SVGAGI. CDR3 amino acids: CASSPMGEKLFF. As DNA, the CDR3 is TGTGCCAGCAGCCCCATGGGGGAAAAACTGTTTTTT.

The CDR3 sequence: CSVHKTDREPYEQYF. CDR3 DNA sequence: TGCAGCGTCCACAAAACGGACAGGGAACCCTACGAGCAGTACTTC. This chain uses TRBV29-1 with TRBJ2-7; 8 bases match TRBD1. The J segment lost 2 bases and the V segment lost 6 bases, leaving 12 bases of the junction unmatched. Germline V gene sequence: CDR1 SQVTM, CDR2 ANQGSEA. This CDR3 has 15 residues.

The chain employs TRBV7-9 and TRBJ1-1, with 8 bases that match TRBD1. CDR1 is SEHNR, CDR2 FQNEAQ, per germline (reference sequence). V lost 6 bases, J lost 0 bases, and 9 bases stayed unmatched. This CDR3 has 16 amino acids. CDR3 in amino acids: CASSSDRVLMNTEAFF. CDR3 DNA sequence: TGTGCCAGCAGTTCGGACAGGGTTCTTATGAACACTGAAGCTTTCTTT.

The gene calls are TRBV6-9 and TRBJ2-7; tentatively, D is TRBD1 (6 bases). Germline V gene data show CDR1 as MNHGY and CDR2 as SVAAGI. Trimming stripped 5 bases from V and 5 bases from J, with 19 bases between. CDR3 length: 15 amino acids. The chain's CDR3 is CASSTPSRDNDEQYF. DNA of the CDR3: TGTGCCAGCAGTACTCCTAGCAGGGACAACGACGAGCAGTACTTC.

This sequence joins TRBV2 and TRBJ2-3; 8 bases are shared with TRBD2. Germline assignment: CDR1 SNHLY and CDR2 FYNNEI. Trimming cost V 6 bases and J 1 base; bases outside gene matches: 9. This CDR3 is 16 amino acids long. The CDR3 sequence: CASRDSSGSGTDTQYF. The DNA of the CDR3 is TGTGCCAGCAGGGACTCCAGCGGGAGTGGCACAGATACGCAGTATTTT.

In its sample, this clone was seen once. The genes are TRBV7-2 and TRBJ2-2; D call uncertain. Trimming took 7 bases from V and 1 from J, leaving 10 bases between them. The CDR3 extends over 14 amino acids. Looked up from germline, CDR1 is SGHTA and CDR2 is FQGNSA. The CDR3 DNA is TGTGCCAGCATCCCGGACGGGAACACCGGGGAGCTGTTTTTT. The encoded protein is CASIPDGNTGELFF.

Turning to this clone: The junction and the germline gene differ at one end; a read error may be behind it. The chain has TRBV7-7 and TRBJ2-3, with D maybe TRBD1 (5 bases). This CDR3 comprises 13 residues. From germline, CDR1 is SSHAT and CDR2 FNYEAQ (reference sequence). CDR3 sequence (DNA): TGTGCTAGCAGTCGACAGATTACAGATACGCAGTATTTT. It yields the protein CASSRQITDTQYF.

This chain connects TRBV5-1 to TRBJ1-1; 7 bases align to TRBD1. The CDR3 loop spans 15 amino acids. CDR1 and CDR2 (germline): SGHRS, YFSETQ. The ends lost 0 bases at V and 4 bases at J; junction bases unmatched: 6. In DNA, the CDR3 is TGCGCCAGCAGCTTGGGCGACAGGGTAGGCACTGAAGCTTTCTTT. Amino acids: CASSLGDRVGTEAFF. Looking up the rest from reference TRBV5-1 and TRBJ1-1 gives the full variable domain: KAGVTQTPRYLIKTRGQQVTLSCSPISGHRSVSWYQQTPGQGLQFLFEYFSETQRNKGNFPGRFSGRQFSNSRSEMNVSTLELGDSALYLCASSLGDRVGTEAFFGQGTRLTVV.

The V call is TRBV19, the J call TRBJ1-6; 8 bases are a match to TRBD1. The germline V gene has CDR1 LNHDA and CDR2 SQIVND (reference sequence). The CDR3 is made up of 14 amino acids. The trim removed 4 bases at V and 7 bases at J, leaving 3 bases unmatched. CDR3 nucleotide sequence: TGTGCCAGTAGTACGACAGGGGTGAATTCACCCCTCCACTTT. It is translated as CASSTTGVNSPLHF.

This clone was found a few times. The chain carries TRBV7-2 and TRBJ1-5; D unresolved. This CDR3 has 14 residues. In germline, CDR1 is SGHTA, CDR2 FQGNSA. V gave up 6 bases and J gave up 0 bases, with 9 bases separating them. For the CDR3, the DNA is TGTGCCAGCAGTCCTGATTATAGCAATCAGCCCCAGCATTTT. Protein sequence: CASSPDYSNQPQHF.

This sequence joins TRBV4-3 and TRBJ1-5; D not resolved. The CDR3 sequence is 15 residues long. Trimming pared 0 bases from V and 3 bases from J, leaving 9 bases between. Per germline, CDR1 LGHNA and CDR2 YSLEER. CDR3 protein: CASSQELRINQPQHF. CDR3 nucleotide sequence: TGCGCCAGCAGCCAAGAACTCAGAATCAATCAGCCCCAGCATTTT.

The chain carries TRBV4-2 and TRBJ2-3, with 7 positions matching TRBD1. The CDR3 has 17 amino acids. Germline-derived CDR1 and CDR2 are LGHNA and YNFKEQ. V was clipped by 0 bases and J by 0 bases; unmatched bases: 6. The DNA for the CDR3 is TGTGCCAGCAGCCAAGATAGCCGGGACAGCAGCACAGATACGCAGTATTTT. It encodes CASSQDSRDSSTDTQYF.

The CDR3 sequence: CAISSLTDSPLHF. Written as DNA, the CDR3 is TGTGCCATCAGCTCCTTAACGGATTCACCCCTCCACTTT. This chain uses TRBV10-3 with TRBJ1-6; D is ambiguous. Germline assignment: CDR1 ENHRY and CDR2 SYGVKD. This CDR3 contains 13 residues. V was pared by 6 bases and J by 8 bases, with 11 bases between.